Listed here are 13 T cell receptor beta chains from one sample, sequenced in a study of blood T cells in healthy people across ages. A second PCR of roughly 7 to 11 cycles used a sample-barcoded 5' primer and a J-beta primer mix. TCRdb reprocessed the 5' RACE reads with MiXCR, giving one entry per CDR3 protein. The table lists some 1,000,000 distinct CDR3 sequences, around 25% of them singletons. The same specimen was also included in a second study, on T cells of mothers and their children.

The sample consisted of blood. The receptors shown here come from a girl aged 2 to 10 in good health.

This clonotype has only a few counts. V and J are TRBV6-6 and TRBJ1-2, with no clear D. The V gene's germline CDR1 is MNHNY and CDR2 SVGAGI (reference sequence). V gave up 6 bases and J gave up 4 bases, with 12 bases separating them. The CDR3 is made up of 13 amino acids. DNA for the CDR3: TGTGCCAGCAGATCAGAGCCGAGCTATGGCTACACCTTC. Translation: CASRSEPSYGYTF.

This clonotype has just a few counts. This chain uses TRBV4-1 with TRBJ2-1, with TRBD2 as a possible D gene (5 bases). The CDR3 is 17 amino acids. Germline lookup yields CDR1 MGHRA and CDR2 YSYEKL. V lost 0 bases and J lost 7, with 19 bases in between. The CDR3 sequence: CASSQEGRGSPGNEQFF. As DNA, the CDR3 is TGCGCCAGCAGCCAAGAAGGTCGGGGAAGTCCCGGGAATGAGCAGTTCTTC.

The sample holds a few counts of this clonotype. The chain links TRBV28 to TRBJ2-5; possibly TRBD2 for D (6 bases). CDR3 size: 16 residues. V was shortened by 2 bases and J by 5 bases, with 18 bases between the two germline ends. Germline-derived CDR1 and CDR2 are MDHEN and SYDVKM. The DNA for the CDR3 is TGTGCCAGCAGTTTAGGAGGGTCGGGGGATGCGGAGACCCAGTACTTC. Translating it yields CASSLGGSGDAETQYF.

This clonotype has only a few counts. The chain is built from TRBV7-9 and TRBJ2-5; perhaps TRBD1 as D (6 bases). Germline assignment: CDR1 SEHNR and CDR2 FQNEAQ (reference sequence). This CDR3 region has 18 residues. Trimming removed 5 bases at V and 1 base at J, with 23 bases between. CDR3 in DNA: TGTGCCAGCAGCCCCAGGCTAACACGGACAGAGCTCCAAGAGACCCAGTACTTC. The encoded protein is CASSPRLTRTELQETQYF.

This clonotype was counted a few times. The chain combines TRBV12-3 or TRBV12-4 with TRBJ1-1, with 8 bases aligning to TRBD1. The V and J ends lost 8 bases and 3 bases, in that order; junction bases with no gene match: 11. The CDR3 is made up of 15 amino acids. The CDR3 loop reads CASGAGTGTHTEAFF. CDR3 sequence (DNA): TGTGCCAGCGGAGCCGGGACAGGAACCCACACTGAAGCTTTCTTT.

This chain joins TRBV12-3 or TRBV12-4 and TRBJ2-1; 8 nucleotides agree with TRBD2. Trimming removed 3 bases from V and 4 bases from J; junction bases left unmatched: 5. The CDR3 is 15 residues long. In DNA, the CDR3 is TGTGCCAGCAGTTTTAGGGCTAGCGGGTACAATGAGCAGTTCTTC. Translating it yields CASSFRASGYNEQFF.

CDR3 sequence (DNA): TGTGCCAGCAGCTTAGTACAGGGAGAATATCAGCCCCAGCATTTT. Translated: CASSLVQGEYQPQHF. The chain combines TRBV7-2 with TRBJ1-5; D is perhaps TRBD1 (6 bases). This CDR3 has 15 amino acids. The germline V and J ends were trimmed by 1 base and 5 bases, with 12 bases remaining between them. CDR1 SGHTA and CDR2 FQGNSA come from the germline V gene.

This chain joins TRBV25-1 and TRBJ2-3; TRBD2 matches 7 bases. The J segment lost 2 bases and the V segment lost 3 bases, leaving 2 bases of the junction unmatched. The length of the CDR3 is 14 residues. The germline gives CDR1 MGHDK, CDR2 SYGVNS. Here the CDR3 DNA reads TGTGCCAGCAGTGAGGGGGACTACACAGATACGCAGTATTTT. Its protein is CASSEGDYTDTQYF.

This clonotype was observed a few times. V is TRBV2 and J is TRBJ1-2; TRBD1 aligns across 7 bases. CDR3 length equals 16 residues. Germline V gene sequence: CDR1 SNHLY, CDR2 FYNNEI. The junction had 20 bases not matched to a gene; V was cut back by 9 bases and J by 7 bases. The CDR3 DNA reads as TGTGCCAGTATGGGACAGTTCTTATCTACCGCAAGTGGCTACACCTTC. Its translation is CASMGQFLSTASGYTF.

This clonotype was observed a single time. V usage is TRBV20-1 and J usage is TRBJ1-4; D remains ambiguous. Germline values: CDR1 DFQATT, CDR2 SNEGSKA (reference sequence). Trimming removed 1 base at V and 5 bases at J, with 5 bases between. The CDR3 has 12 residues. This CDR3 reads CSARGHNEKLFF. CDR3 in DNA: TGCAGTGCTAGAGGGCACAATGAAAAACTGTTTTTT.

The rearrangement uses TRBV11-2 and TRBJ1-2; D unresolved. CDR1 is SGHAT and CDR2 is FQNNGV in the germline V gene. Trimming removed 5 bases at V and 7 bases at J, with 8 bases between. CDR3 length: 11 residues. CDR3: CASSTRGGYTF. In DNA, the CDR3 is TGTGCCAGCAGCACCCGGGGTGGCTACACCTTC.

J is TRBJ1-3 and V is TRBV15; D ambiguous. CDR3 size: 16 residues. Germline V CDR1 and CDR2: LNHNV, YYDKDF (reference sequence). Trimming left V 3 bases short and J 0 bases short, with 12 bases between. The CDR3 loop reads CATSSELLNSGNTIYF. CDR3 nucleotide sequence: TGTGCCACCAGCAGCGAACTGCTGAACTCTGGAAACACCATATATTTT.

The chain uses TRBV10-3 and TRBJ2-1, with TRBD2 matching 9 bases. Looked up from germline, CDR1 is ENHRY and CDR2 is SYGVKD. The CDR3 totals 17 residues. The J segment lost 1 base and the V segment lost 7 bases, leaving 11 bases of the junction unmatched. The CDR3 region is CAIIAGGPRKSYNEQFF. The CDR3 coding sequence is TGTGCCATCATTGCGGGGGGGCCACGTAAGTCCTACAATGAGCAGTTCTTC.